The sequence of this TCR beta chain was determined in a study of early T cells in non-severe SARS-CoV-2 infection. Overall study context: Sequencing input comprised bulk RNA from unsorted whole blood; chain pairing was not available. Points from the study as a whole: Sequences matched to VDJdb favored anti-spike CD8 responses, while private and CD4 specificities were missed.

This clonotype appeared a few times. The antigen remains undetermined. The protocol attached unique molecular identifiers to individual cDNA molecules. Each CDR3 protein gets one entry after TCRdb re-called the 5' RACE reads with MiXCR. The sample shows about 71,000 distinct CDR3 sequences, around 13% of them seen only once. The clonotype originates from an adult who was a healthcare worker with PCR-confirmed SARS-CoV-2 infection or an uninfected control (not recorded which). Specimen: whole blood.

Here the CDR3 DNA reads TGTGCCAGCTCTCCCCAGGTGAACACTGAAGCTTTCTTT. Translation: CASSPQVNTEAFF. V is TRBV7-2 and J is TRBJ1-1, with D uncertain. CDR3 size: 13 residues. Per germline, CDR1 SGHTA and CDR2 FQGNSA. V was clipped by 8 bases and J by 0 bases, with 10 bases between them.